The rows below give T cell receptor beta chains drawn from one sample of a study of chemoradiotherapy in HPV16-positive cancers. Some clones are missing from TCRdb's copy, which holds only in-frame ones; the method was immunoSEQ multiplex PCR. Counted here are approximately 12,000 clones, 80% to 95% occurring once; the ten biggest clones make up more than 1.5%. The specimen was blood, collected from a patient who underwent chemoradiotherapy. The receptors come from a human donor with HPV-associated anogenital cancer. The conserved cysteine and the conserved F or W are not part of the CDR3 here.

cdr3_aa: ASSLGLAGGGAQETQY; cdr3_length: 16; j_call: TRBJ2-5; v_call: TRBV11-3
cdr3_aa: AWSLVDRSTDTQY; cdr3_length: 13; j_call: TRBJ2-3; v_call: TRBV30
cdr3_aa: ASSLVGNSYEQY; cdr3_length: 12; j_call: TRBJ2-7; v_call: TRBV7-9
cdr3_aa: ASSHGGRTINEQF; cdr3_length: 13; j_call: TRBJ2-1; v_call: TRBV14
cdr3_aa: ASRGQTGNYGYT; cdr3_length: 12; j_call: TRBJ1-2; v_call: TRBV2
cdr3_aa: ASSPSPGDTGELF; cdr3_length: 13; j_call: TRBJ2-2; v_call: TRBV6-4
cdr3_aa: ASSYSTSGGYEQY; cdr3_length: 13; j_call: TRBJ2-7; v_call: TRBV6-5
cdr3_aa: AWSVLGNAYGYT; cdr3_length: 12; j_call: TRBJ1-2; v_call: TRBV30
cdr3_aa: ASSSPSPWANVLT; cdr3_length: 13; j_call: TRBJ2-6; v_call: TRBV7-3
cdr3_aa: ASSLLSVPYNEQF; cdr3_length: 13; j_call: TRBJ2-1; v_call: TRBV7-3
cdr3_aa: ATSRLQGITGEAF; cdr3_length: 13; j_call: TRBJ1-1; v_call: TRBV15
cdr3_aa: ASSQDMTGPYEQY; cdr3_length: 13; j_call: TRBJ2-7; v_call: TRBV4-2
cdr3_aa: ASSPQGAPTEAF; cdr3_length: 12; j_call: TRBJ1-1; v_call: TRBV5-6
cdr3_aa: ASSLGGVTNEKLF; cdr3_length: 13; j_call: TRBJ1-4; v_call: TRBV7-2
cdr3_aa: ASNPPGRETQY; cdr3_length: 11; j_call: TRBJ2-5; v_call: TRBV7-9
cdr3_aa: ASSTTGGHTEAF; cdr3_length: 12; j_call: TRBJ1-1; v_call: TRBV7-3
cdr3_aa: ASSLGPSGLAGYEQY; cdr3_length: 15; j_call: TRBJ2-7; v_call: TRBV13
cdr3_aa: ASSRFDRANEKLF; cdr3_length: 13; j_call: TRBJ1-4; v_call: TRBV9
cdr3_aa: ASSNTQAETQY; cdr3_length: 11; j_call: TRBJ2-5; v_call: TRBV5-4
cdr3_aa: ASRKVGANYGYT; cdr3_length: 12; j_call: TRBJ1-2; v_call: TRBV19
cdr3_aa: ASHEVLAGNRAGELF; cdr3_length: 15; j_call: TRBJ2-2; v_call: TRBV27
cdr3_aa: ASSSLVGAYEQY; cdr3_length: 12; j_call: .; v_call: TRBV11-2
cdr3_aa: ASSQSYGGADEQF; cdr3_length: 13; j_call: TRBJ2-1; v_call: TRBV4-2
cdr3_aa: ASSLKVRVAGTTGELF; cdr3_length: 16; j_call: TRBJ2-2; v_call: TRBV7-9